The 2 T cell receptor beta chains below all came from one sample that was sequenced in a study of circulating CD8 cells and anti-PD-1 response in melanoma. TCR libraries were prepared from roughly 14 ng of total RNA with the QIAseq Immune Repertoire TCR panel. TCRdb reprocessed the reads via MiXCR and lists one record per CDR3 protein. The profile covers roughly 1,500 distinct CDR3 sequences, with approximately 8.8% appearing a single time and 4.5% to 5.5% taken by the ten largest. Sorting of live CD3+CD8+TCRalphabeta+ cells by PD-1 and/or TIGIT gave four subsets. The sequences come from CD8+ T cells from PBMCs, collected at baseline or after one month of anti-PD-1 therapy (not recorded which). The origin of the receptors is a human donor with melanoma.

This clonotype is categorized as medium-sized (0.01 to 0.1%). The chain uses TRBV25-1 and TRBJ2-7; TRBD2 is a possible D gene (5 bases). V lost 4 bases, J lost 6 bases, and 16 bases lay in between. Germline assignment: CDR1 MGHDK and CDR2 SYGVNS. The CDR3 spans 14 residues. CDR3 nucleotides: TGTGCCAGCAGTGCACTTACATCGGGGAGCGAGCAGTACTTC. Translated, it gives CASSALTSGSEQYF.

By share of the sample, this clonotype is medium-sized. The J gene is TRBJ2-3, the V gene TRBV24-1; no reliable D call. The germline V gene encodes CDR1 KGHDR and CDR2 SFDVKD. Trimming took off 5 bases at V and 4 bases at J, with 9 bases between the two ends. The CDR3 sequence is 13 residues long. The chain's CDR3 is CATSARGADTQYF. The CDR3 coding sequence is TGTGCCACCAGTGCGCGTGGAGCAGATACGCAGTATTTT.